Listed below are T cell receptor beta chains from one sample, sequenced in a study of cytomegalovirus exposure and HLA in healthy donors. Clones were sequenced by immunoSEQ multiplex PCR, and TCRdb holds only the in-frame ones, with some missing. The sample contains 200,000 to 300,000 clones, 86% of which appear only once. The source material was PBMCs. The receptors were sampled from a woman in her 30s in good health and CMV-seropositive. Both conserved end residues are part of each CDR3. The D gene is left open where the match is weak. The size entry is marked missing in some rows and otherwise reads once, few, many or a size class.

d_gene: .; j_gene: TRBJ1-4; len: 15; abundance: .; v_gene: TRBV4-1; CDR3nt: TGCGCCAGCAGCCGGTGGGGGGGGTTCAAGGAAAAACTGTTTTTT; CDR3aa: CASSRWGGFKEKLFF
d_gene: TRBD1; j_gene: TRBJ2-3; len: 15; abundance: few; v_gene: TRBV27; CDR3nt: TGTGCCAGCAGTTTTGTGAGACAGGGGGCTGTTACGCAGTATTTT; CDR3aa: CASSFVRQGAVTQYF
d_gene: .; j_gene: TRBJ2-1; len: 17; abundance: .; v_gene: TRBV23-1; CDR3nt: TGCGCCAGCAGTCCCGAACATCAAGGGGAGGCCTACAATGAGCAGTTCTTC; CDR3aa: CASSPEHQGEAYNEQFF
d_gene: .; j_gene: TRBJ2-7; len: 15; abundance: .; v_gene: TRBV10-3; CDR3nt: TGTGCCATCAGTGAATTGTTGGGCAACACCTACGAGCAGTACTTC; CDR3aa: CAISELLGNTYEQYF
d_gene: TRBD2; j_gene: TRBJ2-1; len: 14; abundance: .; v_gene: TRBV19; CDR3nt: TGTGCCAGTAGTTCTCGCGGGAGGGCCTATGAGCAGTTCTTC; CDR3aa: CASSSRGRAYEQFF
d_gene: .; j_gene: TRBJ1-2; len: 11; abundance: .; v_gene: TRBV6-1; CDR3nt: TGTGCCAGCAGTGAAAAAAGGGCGCGAGGGTTC; CDR3aa: CASSEKRARGF
d_gene: TRBD2; j_gene: TRBJ2-2; len: 17; abundance: once; v_gene: TRBV27; CDR3nt: TGTGCCAGCAGCGTAACGACTAGCGGAGCGAACACCGGGGAGCTGTTTTTT; CDR3aa: CASSVTTSGANTGELFF
d_gene: .; j_gene: TRBJ1-1; len: 12; abundance: .; v_gene: TRBV11-2; CDR3nt: TGTGCCAGCAGCTGGGTGGAGACGGAAGCTTTCTTT; CDR3aa: CASSWVETEAFF
d_gene: .; j_gene: TRBJ1-1; len: 14; abundance: .; v_gene: TRBV27; CDR3nt: TGTGCCAGCACCCCGGGGGGGATGAACACTGAAGCTTTCTTT; CDR3aa: CASTPGGMNTEAFF
d_gene: .; j_gene: TRBJ1-2; len: 13; abundance: .; v_gene: TRBV16; CDR3nt: TGTGCCAGCAGCCAAGAGACCCGGGATGGCTACACCTTC; CDR3aa: CASSQETRDGYTF